The TCR beta chain under discussion was sequenced for a study of CD8 T cells in Susac syndrome. The CDR3 totals 15 residues. The V and J ends lost 0 bases and 4 bases respectively, with 9 bases between them. CDR1 and CDR2 (germline): LGHNA, YSLEER. RNA was extracted with the RNeasy kit, and a quantity of about 0.45 to 1 ug was reverse transcribed using random hexamers. Coverage of TCR beta CDR3 amplification by immunoSEQ multiplex PCR extended to 54 Vbeta and 13 Jbeta. TCRdb re-called the immunoSEQ multiplex PCR reads with MiXCR, one entry per CDR3 protein. The sample gives 50,000 or so distinct CDR3 sequences, roughly 93% of which show up once; around 0.55% is in the top ten. This clonotype was observed a single time.

The receptor comes from a human donor with multiple sclerosis. The genes are TRBV4-3 and TRBJ2-2; either TRBD1 or TRBD2 may fit D (5 bases each). Specimen: CD8+ T cells from PBMCs. The CDR3 sequence is CASSQDGTLTGELFF. CDR3 sequence (DNA): TGCGCCAGCAGCCAAGATGGGACCCTCACCGGGGAGCTGTTTTTT.